A single sample is the source of the 31 T cell receptor beta chains below, sequenced in a study of shared clonotypes between healthy human individuals (dated by TCRdb to between 2020 and 2021). The library was prepared using the immunoSEQ multiplex PCR assay. TCRdb limited this immuneACCESS table to in-frame rearrangements with V and J called. A share of clones is missing; checked studies link under half to unresolved V genes, and the rest is unexplained. The table for this sample lists approximately 1,500,000 clones; roughly 96% of them were counted only once. The top ten clones comprise roughly 1.1% of the sample. The sequenced material came from naive CD4+ T cells sorted from blood. The sample's cell subset or site label, decoded: CD45RA+ positively selected. These receptor sequences come from a man aged 30-40 years in good health.

This chain links TRBV9 with TRBJ2-2; D gene ambiguous. V was trimmed by 2 bases and J by 4 bases, leaving 9 bases between them. This CDR3 is 14 amino acids long. The germline V gene encodes CDR1 SGDLS and CDR2 YYNGEE. The CDR3 DNA follows: TGTGCCAGCAGCGTGGCCTACGGCACCGGGGAGCTGTTTTTT. Encoded protein: CASSVAYGTGELFF.

CDR3 DNA: TGTGCCAGCGAAGCCCGAAGTAACTTTGGACCGTACTTC. Protein product: CASEARSNFGPYF. This chain connects TRBV18 to TRBJ2-7, with D hard to call. Germline lookup yields CDR1 KGHSH and CDR2 LQKENI. This CDR3 has 13 residues. V was cut by 8 bases and J by 12 bases, with 23 bases left in between. Using reference TRBV18 and TRBJ2-7 for the parts outside the CDR3, the full variable domain is NAGVMQNPRHLVRRRGQEARLRCSPMKGHSHVYWYRQLPEEGLKFMVYLQKENIIDESGMPKERFSAEFPKEGPSILRIQQVVRGDSAAYFCASEARSNFGPYFGPGTRLTVT.

This chain joins TRBV10-2 and TRBJ1-1, with 9 bases aligning to TRBD1. J gave up 3 bases and V 6 bases, and 5 bases lay outside the gene matches. CDR3 length equals 14 residues. CDR1 and CDR2 (germline): WSHSY, SAAADI. CDR3 residues: CASRGTGRDTEAFF. CDR3 nucleotides: TGCGCCAGCAGGGGGACAGGGAGGGACACTGAAGCTTTCTTT.

As concerns this clone: This sample includes further DNA sequences coding for the same CDR3. The chain employs TRBV18 and TRBJ2-5; D gene uncertain. V gave up 6 bases and J gave up 1 base, with 3 bases separating them. The CDR3 sequence is 11 residues long. The germline gives CDR1 KGHSH, CDR2 LQKENI. The CDR3 spells CASSFQETQYF. The CDR3 DNA follows: TGTGCCAGCTCGTTCCAAGAGACCCAGTACTTC.

V usage is TRBV11-3 and J usage is TRBJ2-3; D may be TRBD1 (6 bases). V shed 1 base and J shed 4 bases, with 9 bases lying between them. The germline V gene encodes CDR1 SGHNT and CDR2 YENEEA. The CDR3 length is 14 residues. The CDR3: CASSLAGAADTQYF. For the CDR3, the DNA is TGTGCCAGCAGCTTAGCAGGGGCCGCAGATACGCAGTATTTT. Full variable domain (outside the CDR3, taken from reference TRBV11-3 and TRBJ2-3): EAGVVQSPRYKIIEKKQPVAFWCNPISGHNTLYWYLQNLGQGPELLIRYENEEAVDDSQLPKDRFSAERLKGVDSTLKIQPAELGDSAVYLCASSLAGAADTQYFGPGTRLTVL.

The CDR3 coding sequence is TGCGCCAGCAGCAGGGGTCCCCAGGGGGGGAACACCGGGGAGCTGTTTTTT. Translating gives CASSRGPQGGNTGELFF. The chain has TRBV5-1 and TRBJ2-2, with D perhaps TRBD1 (7 bases). CDR1 is SGHRS, CDR2 YFSETQ, per germline. Trimming removed 4 bases from V and 1 base from J, with 17 bases in between. The CDR3 consists of 17 residues. Full variable domain (missing parts from reference TRBV5-1 and TRBJ2-2): KAGVTQTPRYLIKTRGQQVTLSCSPISGHRSVSWYQQTPGQGLQFLFEYFSETQRNKGNFPGRFSGRQFSNSRSEMNVSTLELGDSALYLCASSRGPQGGNTGELFFGEGSRLTVL.

The chain is built from TRBV11-3 and TRBJ2-2; TRBD2 aligns across 7 bases. V dropped 5 bases and J dropped 5; count of bases not matched to a gene: 14. The germline CDR1 and CDR2 sequences are SGHNT and YENEEA. The CDR3 is 17 amino acids. In DNA form, the CDR3 reads TGTGCCAGCAGCCCCGGTGGTGGGAGGGGTAAAACCGGGGAGCTGTTTTTT. Translated, it gives CASSPGGGRGKTGELFF. The entire variable domain, with the rest obtained from reference TRBV11-3 and TRBJ2-2, is as follows: EAGVVQSPRYKIIEKKQPVAFWCNPISGHNTLYWYLQNLGQGPELLIRYENEEAVDDSQLPKDRFSAERLKGVDSTLKIQPAELGDSAVYLCASSPGGGRGKTGELFFGEGSRLTVL.

The chain is built from TRBV5-4 and TRBJ2-3; 9 nucleotides line up with TRBD2. Per germline, CDR1 SGHNT and CDR2 YYREEE (reference sequence). This CDR3 region has 14 residues. Trimming took 4 bases from V and 4 from J; bases not matched to a gene: 4. The CDR3 spells CASSHGLAPDTQYF. CDR3 nucleotide sequence: TGTGCCAGCAGCCACGGACTAGCGCCAGATACGCAGTATTTT.

The CDR3 loop is CASSFWTYEQYF. The DNA of the CDR3 is TGTGCCAGCAGCTTCTGGACCTACGAGCAGTACTTC. The V and J genes are TRBV5-6 and TRBJ2-7; no clear D. The germline CDR1 and CDR2 sequences are SGHDT and YYEEEE. There are 12 residues in the CDR3. V lost 2 bases, J lost 2 bases, and 5 bases lay in between.

This rearrangement joins TRBV5-5 to TRBJ1-4; D remains ambiguous. CDR3 length: 15 residues. Germline V gives CDR1 SGHKS, CDR2 YYEKEE (reference sequence). Trimming removed 4 bases from V and 4 bases from J, with 14 bases in between. CDR3 in amino acids: CASSLGVFGNEKLFF. CDR3 coding DNA: TGTGCCAGCAGCCTCGGAGTATTCGGTAATGAAAAACTGTTTTTT. The complete variable domain, with remaining parts taken from reference TRBV5-5 and TRBJ1-4, reads DAGVTQSPTHLIKTRGQQVTLRCSPISGHKSVSWYQQVLGQGPQFIFQYYEKEERGRGNFPDRFSARQFPNYSSELNVNALLLGDSALYLCASSLGVFGNEKLFFGSGTQLSVL.

The V and J genes are TRBV5-1 and TRBJ2-2; 14 bases align to TRBD2. The CDR3 length is 17 residues. Germline assignment: CDR1 SGHRS and CDR2 YFSETQ. The V segment lost 0 bases and the J segment 6 bases; nucleotides outside the gene matches: 4. CDR3 in amino acids: CASSLGLAGGPAGELFF. As DNA, the CDR3 is TGCGCCAGCAGCTTGGGACTAGCGGGAGGGCCAGCCGGGGAGCTGTTTTTT.

As for this clone: Other DNA sequences in this specimen translate into the identical CDR3. The CDR3 reads CASSLAGAGTEAFF. The CDR3 nucleotides read TGCGCCAGCAGCTTGGCCGGCGCGGGCACTGAAGCTTTCTTT. The V and J genes are TRBV5-1 and TRBJ1-1; D is uncertain. This CDR3 is 14 amino acids long. Between the trimmed V and J ends, which lost 0 bases and 4 bases, there was a span of 10 bases. Germline-derived CDR1 and CDR2 are SGHRS and YFSETQ.

About this clone: Other DNA sequences in the same sample also yield this CDR3. The V gene is TRBV5-4, the J gene TRBJ2-5; 12 bases are a match to TRBD2. CDR1 and CDR2 (germline): SGHNT, YYREEE (reference sequence). The V segment lost 3 bases and the J segment 5 bases; nucleotides outside the gene matches: 11. The length of the CDR3 is 17 residues. The CDR3 bases are TGTGCCAGCAGCTCTGGGCTAGCGGGAGGGCTGGGGGAGACCCAGTACTTC. Its translation is CASSSGLAGGLGETQYF.

The V and J genes are TRBV6-5 and TRBJ2-7; unclear D gene. Germline CDR1 is MNHEY and CDR2 is SVGAGI. V lost 6 bases to trimming and J lost 3 bases, with 18 bases between them. The CDR3 length is 15 residues. This CDR3 is CASRSTPPANYEQYF. For the CDR3, the DNA is TGTGCCAGCAGATCAACCCCGCCTGCAAACTACGAGCAGTACTTC.

V gene TRBV6-1 combines with J gene TRBJ1-1; 7 bases match TRBD1. Looked up from germline, CDR1 is MNHNS and CDR2 is SASEGT. Trimming removed 6 bases from V and 7 bases from J; junction bases left unmatched: 11. The CDR3 covers 14 residues. Here the CDR3 reads CASRRDRVKDEAFF. The CDR3, as DNA: TGTGCCAGCAGGAGGGACAGAGTAAAAGATGAAGCTTTCTTT.

The chain recombines TRBV28 with TRBJ1-3; D is possibly TRBD1 (5 bases). V shed 4 bases and J shed 7 bases, with 14 bases lying between them. This CDR3 is built from 14 residues. Germline V gene data show CDR1 as MDHEN and CDR2 as SYDVKM. The CDR3 reads CASSSQDGANTIYF. The CDR3 bases are TGTGCCAGCAGTTCACAGGATGGGGCGAACACCATATATTTT.

The rearrangement uses TRBV11-2 and TRBJ1-1; the match to TRBD1 covers 9 bases. CDR1 is SGHAT, CDR2 FQNNGV, per germline. This CDR3 comprises 14 residues. The V and J ends lost 4 bases and 4 bases, in that order; junction bases with no gene match: 4. Written as DNA, the CDR3 is TGTGCCAGCAGCTACACAGGGGGCGGCACTGAAGCTTTCTTT. It specifies CASSYTGGGTEAFF.

The rearrangement uses TRBV11-2 and TRBJ2-7; D not resolved. The CDR3 covers 14 residues. Trimming shortened V by 5 bases and J by 3 bases, and 14 bases separated the two germline ends. The germline V gene encodes CDR1 SGHAT and CDR2 FQNNGV. The DNA of the CDR3 is TGTGCCAGCAGCCGCGACCATGACGGCTACGAGCAGTACTTC. Encoded protein: CASSRDHDGYEQYF.

V gene TRBV5-5 combines with J gene TRBJ2-2; 13 bases are shared with TRBD2. With 3 bases clipped from V and 7 bases from J, the junction kept 9 bases outside the gene matches. Germline loops: CDR1 SGHKS, CDR2 YYEKEE (reference sequence). This CDR3 is built from 17 residues. Here the CDR3 DNA reads TGTGCCAGCAGCTCCAAAGGACTAGCGGGAGTTGGCGGGGAGCTGTTTTTT. It is translated as CASSSKGLAGVGGELFF.

The gene calls are TRBV6-6 and TRBJ2-7; D gene uncertain. CDR1 MNHNY and CDR2 SVGAGI come from the germline V gene (reference sequence). There are 14 residues in the CDR3. Trimming left V 2 bases short and J 1 base short, with 9 bases between. In nucleotides, the CDR3 is TGTGCCAGCAGTTACCCCCCGCGATCCTACGAGCAGTACTTC. Its translation: CASSYPPRSYEQYF.

V and J are TRBV4-3 and TRBJ2-3; the match to TRBD1 covers 7 bases. The CDR3 extends over 14 amino acids. Germline CDR1 LGHNA, CDR2 YSLEER. With 3 bases clipped from V and 8 bases from J, the junction kept 8 bases outside the gene matches. The DNA for the CDR3 is TGCGCCAGCAGCCAGGAAGACAGGGTCGGTACGCAGTATTTT. Protein: CASSQEDRVGTQYF.

Details on this clone: This CDR3 is also generated by other DNA sequences in the sample. The CDR3: CASSSGLAGGYNEQFF. The CDR3 DNA sequence: TGTGCCAGCAGCTCGGGACTAGCGGGAGGTTACAATGAGCAGTTCTTC. V gene TRBV7-2 combines with J gene TRBJ2-1; 15 positions agree with TRBD2. The CDR3 is 16 amino acids. V lost 4 bases to trimming and J lost 4 bases; unmatched junction nucleotides: 2. Per germline, CDR1 SGHTA and CDR2 FQGNSA.

The J gene is TRBJ2-1, the V gene TRBV7-2; 7 bases are a match to TRBD2. Germline trimming cut 2 bases from V and 4 bases from J; bases unmatched to any gene: 5. The CDR3 is 15 residues long. Germline values: CDR1 SGHTA, CDR2 FQGNSA. For the CDR3, the DNA is TGTGCCAGCAGCTTATTAGCGGGCTTGTACAATGAGCAGTTCTTC. Amino acid sequence: CASSLLAGLYNEQFF.

This chain uses TRBV6-5 with TRBJ2-7; D possibly uses TRBD1 or TRBD2 (5 bases each). The V and J ends lost 2 bases and 6 bases respectively, with 14 bases between them. The CDR3 loop spans 14 amino acids. Germline V gene data show CDR1 as MNHEY and CDR2 as SVGAGI. The CDR3 bases are TGTGCCAGCAGTTACGGTGGGACCCCGGGCGAGCAGTACTTC. Protein: CASSYGGTPGEQYF.

The gene calls are TRBV7-9 and TRBJ1-2, with unresolved D. The germline V gene encodes CDR1 SEHNR and CDR2 FQNEAQ (reference sequence). V was trimmed by 5 bases and J by 8 bases, leaving 21 bases between them. This CDR3 has 15 residues. The CDR3 DNA reads TGTGCCAGCAGCCCCCGCTCCAGGAGGATTAGCGGCTACACCTTC. Protein sequence: CASSPRSRRISGYTF.

V gene TRBV28 combines with J gene TRBJ2-3, with TRBD2 matching over 8 bases. Germline CDR1 MDHEN, CDR2 SYDVKM. The CDR3 is 15 residues long. The V and J ends lost 8 bases and 2 bases, in that order; junction bases with no gene match: 9. CDR3 sequence (DNA): TGTGCCAGCCTGGGGGCTAGCGGGCCCACAGATACGCAGTATTTT. This gives the protein CASLGASGPTDTQYF. The variable domain in full, completed from reference TRBV28 and TRBJ2-3, reads DVKVTQSSRYLVKRTGEKVFLECVQDMDHENMFWYRQDPGLGLRLIYFSYDVKMKEKGDIPEGYSVSREKKERFSLILESASTNQTSMYLCASLGASGPTDTQYFGPGTRLTVL.

The chain uses TRBV5-6 and TRBJ2-3, with 7 bases matching TRBD2. The CDR3 has 16 residues. V lost 3 bases to trimming and J lost 0 bases; unmatched junction nucleotides: 7. Germline lookup yields CDR1 SGHDT and CDR2 YYEEEE. This CDR3 reads CASSSDSGSSTDTQYF. CDR3 nucleotide sequence: TGTGCCAGCAGCTCCGATAGCGGGTCTAGCACAGATACGCAGTATTTT.

The J gene is TRBJ2-7, the V gene TRBV27; D perhaps matches TRBD1 (6 bases). CDR1 is MNHEY, CDR2 SMNVEV, per germline (reference sequence). The V end lost 6 bases, the J end lost 1 base, and 16 bases lay between the germline ends. CDR3 length: 15 residues. The CDR3 loop reads CASSRQDPGSYEQYF. Here the CDR3 DNA reads TGTGCCAGCAGCAGACAGGACCCGGGGTCCTACGAGCAGTACTTC.

The chain uses TRBV18 and TRBJ2-1, with D perhaps being TRBD1 or TRBD2 (6 bases each). Trimming removed 1 base at V and 6 bases at J, with 10 bases between. Germline V lookup: CDR1 KGHSH, CDR2 LQKENI. This CDR3 has 14 amino acids. The CDR3 nucleotides read TGTGCCAGCTCACCACAACAGGGAGGCAATGAGCAGTTCTTC. This translates into CASSPQQGGNEQFF.

The chain combines TRBV5-4 with TRBJ2-3; the match to TRBD2 covers 8 bases. Germline values: CDR1 SGHNT, CDR2 YYREEE (reference sequence). V was pared by 4 bases and J by 2 bases, with 9 bases of the junction left unmatched. The CDR3 covers 16 residues. In DNA form, the CDR3 reads TGTGCCAGCAGCCTCCCTCGGGGGGGGTCCACAGATACGCAGTATTTT. Translation gives CASSLPRGGSTDTQYF. Complete variable domain (other parts from reference TRBV5-4 and TRBJ2-3): ETGVTQSPTHLIKTRGQQVTLRCSSQSGHNTVSWYQQALGQGPQFIFQYYREEENGRGNFPPRFSGLQFPNYSSELNVNALELDDSALYLCASSLPRGGSTDTQYFGPGTRLTVL.

This clone occurred once. The chain has TRBV4-1 and TRBJ2-5; D might be TRBD2 (5 bases). Trimming cost V 4 bases and J 5 bases, with 11 bases left between them. The CDR3 consists of 13 residues. Germline CDR1 reads MGHRA; CDR2 reads YSYEKL. The CDR3 loop is CASSLLRRETQYF. Written as DNA, the CDR3 is TGCGCCAGCAGCCTTCTGCGGAGGGAGACCCAGTACTTC.